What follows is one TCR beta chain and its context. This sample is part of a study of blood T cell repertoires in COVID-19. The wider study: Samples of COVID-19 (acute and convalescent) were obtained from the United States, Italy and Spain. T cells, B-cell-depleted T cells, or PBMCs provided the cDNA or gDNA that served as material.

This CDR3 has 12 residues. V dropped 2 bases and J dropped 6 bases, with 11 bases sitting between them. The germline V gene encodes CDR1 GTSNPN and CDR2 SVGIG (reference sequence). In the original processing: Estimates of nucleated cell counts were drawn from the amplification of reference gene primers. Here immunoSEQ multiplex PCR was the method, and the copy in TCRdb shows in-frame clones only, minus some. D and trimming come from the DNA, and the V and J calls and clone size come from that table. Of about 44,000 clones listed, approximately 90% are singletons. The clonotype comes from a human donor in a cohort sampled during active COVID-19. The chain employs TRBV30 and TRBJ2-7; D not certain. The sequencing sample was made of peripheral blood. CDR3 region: CAWSTQRGEQYF. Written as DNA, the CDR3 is TGTGCCTGGAGTACTCAGCGAGGCGAGCAGTACTTC.